The following is a T cell receptor (beta chain) sequence with its context. The antigen is not known. This specimen comes from a study of STAT5B mutations in CD4+ large granular lymphocyte leukemia. Overall study findings and caveats: 8/27 top patient clones versus 2/35 control clones were TRBV06-family. Higher CD4+ than CD8+ T-LGLL clonality might reflect small sample size. About 24% of private leukemic clonotypes occurred rarely in other patients' non-leukemic repertoires.

The table came from immunoSEQ multiplex PCR; TCRdb's copy has only in-frame clones and leaves some out. The sample lists about 30,000 clones, roughly three quarters seen once, with approximately 2.1% in the top ten. Germline CDR1 is SGHNT and CDR2 is YYREEE (reference sequence). V shed 0 bases and J 9 bases; nucleotides not matched to a gene: 8. This CDR3 contains 16 residues. The V call is TRBV5-4, the J call TRBJ1-6, with 8 nucleotides matching TRBD1. The TCR was taken from a human donor in good health. The sample was CD4+ T cells from blood buffy coats. CDR3: CASSLGIQGGRSPLHF. CDR3 DNA sequence: TGTGCCAGCAGCTTGGGAATACAGGGGGGACGTTCACCCCTCCACTTT.